A selection of T cell receptor beta chains follows, all from one sample in a study of blood T cells in healthy people across ages. TCRdb passed the 5' RACE reads through MiXCR, listing each CDR3 protein once. This table has hundreds of thousands of distinct CDR3 sequences, roughly 50% appearing once. Sample: blood. Receptors originate from a woman in her sixties or seventies in good health. Each CDR3 is given with its conserved first and last residue. Each record gives: CDR3 protein, CDR3 DNA, J gene, clone size, V gene, D gene. A D gene is named only where the DNA matches it firmly. Only part of the rows carry a size: once, few, many, or a class if the clone is expanded.

CDR3aa: CASAPNRNEQYF
CDR3nt: TGTGCCAGCGCACCAAACAGAAACGAGCAGTACTTC
j_gene: TRBJ2-7
abundance: .
v_gene: TRBV18
d_gene: .

CDR3aa: CASRPLGDYGYNF
CDR3nt: TGTGCCAGTAGACCTTTAGGGGACTATGGCTACAACTTC
j_gene: TRBJ1-2
abundance: .
v_gene: TRBV7-2
d_gene: .

CDR3aa: CASSVSSAEKLFF
CDR3nt: TGTGCCAGCAGCGTATCGTCCGCCGAAAAACTGTTTTTT
j_gene: TRBJ1-4
abundance: .
v_gene: TRBV7-2
d_gene: .

CDR3aa: CASSHWTSGTYSYNEQYF
CDR3nt: TGTGCCAGCAGCCATTGGACTAGCGGGACATACTCCTACAATGAGCAGTACTTC
j_gene: TRBJ2-7
abundance: .
v_gene: TRBV3-1
d_gene: TRBD2

CDR3aa: CSARDSGQGAYIQYF
CDR3nt: TGCAGTGCTAGAGATTCCGGACAGGGGGCCTACATTCAGTACTTC
j_gene: TRBJ2-4
abundance: .
v_gene: TRBV20-1
d_gene: TRBD1

CDR3aa: CAWRGRGNTEAFF
CDR3nt: TGTGCCTGGAGGGGCCGGGGAAACACTGAAGCTTTCTTT
j_gene: TRBJ1-1
abundance: .
v_gene: TRBV30
d_gene: .

CDR3aa: CSASGQGEGLYGYTF
CDR3nt: TGCAGTGCATCGGGACAGGGAGAGGGTTTATATGGCTACACCTTC
j_gene: TRBJ1-2
abundance: .
v_gene: TRBV20-1
d_gene: TRBD1

CDR3aa: CASSLSLQGAGEQYF
CDR3nt: TGTGCCAGCAGTTTATCGCTACAGGGCGCGGGCGAGCAGTACTTC
j_gene: TRBJ2-7
abundance: .
v_gene: TRBV27
d_gene: .

CDR3aa: CASSWVLSYEQYF
CDR3nt: TGTGCCAGCAGTTGGGTGCTTTCCTACGAGCAGTACTTC
j_gene: TRBJ2-7
abundance: few
v_gene: TRBV12-3/TRBV12-4
d_gene: .

CDR3aa: CSAAGGAKGADTQYF
CDR3nt: TGCAGTGCCGCGGGAGGGGCGAAGGGGGCAGATACGCAGTATTTT
j_gene: TRBJ2-3
abundance: .
v_gene: TRBV20-1
d_gene: TRBD2

CDR3aa: CASRMTGGSGNEQFF
CDR3nt: TGTGCCAGCAGAATGACAGGGGGATCGGGCAATGAGCAGTTCTTC
j_gene: TRBJ2-1
abundance: .
v_gene: TRBV6-5
d_gene: TRBD1

CDR3aa: CASSPGSGGYYEQYF
CDR3nt: TGTGCCAGCTCACCAGGGTCCGGAGGTTACTACGAGCAGTACTTC
j_gene: TRBJ2-7
abundance: once
v_gene: TRBV18
d_gene: .

CDR3aa: CASTLGYESSYEQYF
CDR3nt: TGTGCCAGCACCCTTGGCTACGAGAGCTCCTACGAGCAGTACTTC
j_gene: TRBJ2-7
abundance: few
v_gene: TRBV6-1
d_gene: .

CDR3aa: CASSLDRAGAFF
CDR3nt: TGTGCCAGCAGCTTGGACAGGGCGGGAGCTTTCTTT
j_gene: TRBJ1-1
abundance: .
v_gene: TRBV7-2
d_gene: TRBD1

CDR3aa: CASSKTGVGSYEQNF
CDR3nt: TGTGCCAGCAGCAAGACAGGGGTCGGCTCCTACGAGCAGAACTTC
j_gene: TRBJ2-7
abundance: .
v_gene: TRBV7-2
d_gene: TRBD1

CDR3aa: CASSLEGFQETQYF
CDR3nt: TGTGCCAGCAGCTTGGAAGGTTTTCAAGAGACCCAGTACTTC
j_gene: TRBJ2-5
abundance: .
v_gene: TRBV5-4
d_gene: .

CDR3aa: CSVTSGGSYEQYF
CDR3nt: TGCAGCGTTACTAGCGGGGGATCCTACGAGCAGTACTTC
j_gene: TRBJ2-7
abundance: .
v_gene: TRBV29-1
d_gene: TRBD2

CDR3aa: CASRDGGAGGYTF
CDR3nt: TGTGCCAGCAGGGACGGGGGGGCGGGCGGCTACACCTTC
j_gene: TRBJ1-2
abundance: .
v_gene: TRBV6-5
d_gene: .

CDR3aa: CASSQELGAGVREQFF
CDR3nt: TGTGCCAGCAGCCAAGAGTTGGGGGCAGGGGTTCGCGAGCAGTTCTTC
j_gene: TRBJ2-1
abundance: .
v_gene: TRBV14
d_gene: .

CDR3aa: CASSRTYFNEQFF
CDR3nt: TGTGCCAGCAGCCGGACCTACTTCAATGAGCAGTTCTTC
j_gene: TRBJ2-1
abundance: few
v_gene: TRBV14
d_gene: .

CDR3aa: CASSWEGQNSYEQYF
CDR3nt: TGTGCCAGCAGTTGGGAGGGACAGAACTCCTACGAGCAGTACTTC
j_gene: TRBJ2-7
abundance: .
v_gene: TRBV28
d_gene: .

CDR3aa: CASGGTALNEQFF
CDR3nt: TGTGCCAGCGGAGGGACAGCCCTCAATGAGCAGTTCTTC
j_gene: TRBJ2-1
abundance: .
v_gene: TRBV25-1
d_gene: .

CDR3aa: CASSRGTNGRETQYF
CDR3nt: TGCGCCAGCAGCCGGGGAACTAATGGCAGGGAGACCCAGTACTTC
j_gene: TRBJ2-5
abundance: .
v_gene: TRBV4-3
d_gene: .

CDR3aa: CASSEYGTGGNSPLHF
CDR3nt: TGTGCCAGCAGTGAATATGGGACAGGGGGTAATTCACCCCTCCACTTT
j_gene: TRBJ1-6
abundance: .
v_gene: TRBV25-1
d_gene: TRBD1

CDR3aa: CASSTPTGNTGELFF
CDR3nt: TGCGCCAGCAGCACACCGACAGGCAACACCGGGGAGCTGTTTTTT
j_gene: TRBJ2-2
abundance: .
v_gene: TRBV5-1
d_gene: .

CDR3aa: CASSQGTELETQYF
CDR3nt: TGTGCCAGCAGCCAAGGGACAGAGTTAGAGACCCAGTACTTC
j_gene: TRBJ2-5
abundance: .
v_gene: TRBV4-2
d_gene: .

CDR3aa: CASSQAFKVGLSSGANVLTF
CDR3nt: TGCGCCAGCAGCCAAGCTTTTAAGGTGGGCCTAAGCTCTGGGGCCAACGTCCTGACTTTC
j_gene: TRBJ2-6
abundance: .
v_gene: TRBV4-3
d_gene: .

CDR3aa: CASSLDPEPREAFF
CDR3nt: TGTGCCAGCAGCTTAGACCCTGAGCCGAGAGAAGCTTTCTTT
j_gene: TRBJ1-1
abundance: many
v_gene: TRBV7-2
d_gene: .

CDR3aa: CASSFAGGGDTQYF
CDR3nt: TGTGCCAGCAGCTTCGCCGGGGGGGGCGATACGCAGTATTTT
j_gene: TRBJ2-3
abundance: once
v_gene: TRBV7-2
d_gene: TRBD2

CDR3aa: CASSPGYWGYEQYF
CDR3nt: TGTGCCAGCAGCCCTGGGTATTGGGGTTACGAGCAGTACTTC
j_gene: TRBJ2-7
abundance: many
v_gene: TRBV7-9
d_gene: .

CDR3aa: CASSPDRGNGELFF
CDR3nt: TGTGCCAGCAGCCCGGACAGGGGGAACGGGGAGCTGTTTTTT
j_gene: TRBJ2-2
abundance: .
v_gene: TRBV7-3
d_gene: TRBD1

CDR3aa: CASRLIHEQYF
CDR3nt: TGTGCCAGCAGGCTTATACACGAGCAGTACTTC
j_gene: TRBJ2-7
abundance: .
v_gene: TRBV7-2
d_gene: .

CDR3aa: CSARDQSSYNEQFF
CDR3nt: TGCAGTGCTAGAGACCAGAGCTCCTACAATGAGCAGTTCTTC
j_gene: TRBJ2-1
abundance: .
v_gene: TRBV20-1
d_gene: .

CDR3aa: CASTLRGGAETQYF
CDR3nt: TGTGCCAGCACCCTGAGGGGGGGGGCCGAGACCCAGTACTTC
j_gene: TRBJ2-5
abundance: once
v_gene: TRBV12-3/TRBV12-4
d_gene: .

CDR3aa: CASHSGLAEYEQYF
CDR3nt: TGCGCCAGCCATTCGGGACTAGCGGAGTACGAGCAGTACTTC
j_gene: TRBJ2-7
abundance: few
v_gene: TRBV5-1
d_gene: TRBD2

CDR3aa: CASSQGTATQETQYF
CDR3nt: TGTGCCAGCAGCCAAGGGACAGCCACCCAAGAGACCCAGTACTTC
j_gene: TRBJ2-5
abundance: .
v_gene: TRBV7-9
d_gene: TRBD1

CDR3aa: CASSVSEDGEAFF
CDR3nt: TGTGCCAGCAGTGTATCAGAGGATGGTGAAGCTTTCTTT
j_gene: TRBJ1-1
abundance: once
v_gene: TRBV27
d_gene: .

CDR3aa: CASSLGQQYDYTF
CDR3nt: TGTGCCAGCAGCTTAGGACAGCAATATGACTACACCTTC
j_gene: TRBJ1-2
abundance: .
v_gene: TRBV5-5
d_gene: .

CDR3aa: CASSYTGPGYTGTEAFF
CDR3nt: TGCGCCAGCAGCTACACGGGGCCAGGTTATACGGGGACTGAAGCTTTCTTT
j_gene: TRBJ1-1
abundance: .
v_gene: TRBV5-1
d_gene: .

CDR3aa: CASSQDRGSQETQYF
CDR3nt: TGTGCCAGCAGCCAGGACCGGGGCTCCCAAGAGACCCAGTACTTC
j_gene: TRBJ2-5
abundance: few
v_gene: TRBV4-2
d_gene: .

CDR3aa: CASKLATVSYEQYF
CDR3nt: TGCGCCAGCAAACTCGCGACAGTTTCCTACGAGCAGTACTTC
j_gene: TRBJ2-7
abundance: .
v_gene: TRBV5-1
d_gene: .

CDR3aa: CASSYGLAGGLSYEQYF
CDR3nt: TGTGCCAGCAGTTACGGACTAGCGGGAGGGCTCTCCTACGAGCAGTACTTC
j_gene: TRBJ2-7
abundance: few
v_gene: TRBV12-3/TRBV12-4
d_gene: TRBD2

CDR3aa: CSVEVRADTQYF
CDR3nt: TGCAGCGTTGAGGTGCGAGCAGATACGCAGTATTTT
j_gene: TRBJ2-3
abundance: .
v_gene: TRBV29-1
d_gene: .

CDR3aa: CSARDESGRIYEQYF
CDR3nt: TGCAGTGCTAGAGACGAGAGCGGGAGAATTTACGAGCAGTACTTC
j_gene: TRBJ2-7
abundance: few
v_gene: TRBV20-1
d_gene: TRBD2

CDR3aa: CASRGPYNSPLHF
CDR3nt: TGTGCCAGCAGGGGACCCTATAATTCACCCCTCCACTTT
j_gene: TRBJ1-6
abundance: few
v_gene: TRBV27
d_gene: .

CDR3aa: CASSQDFLEKGEKLFF
CDR3nt: .
j_gene: TRBJ1-4
abundance: many
v_gene: TRBV4-3
d_gene: .

CDR3aa: CASSLISPGGQETQYF
CDR3nt: TGTGCCAGCAGCTTAATCAGTCCGGGGGGACAAGAGACCCAGTACTTC
j_gene: TRBJ2-5
abundance: .
v_gene: TRBV5-8
d_gene: TRBD2

CDR3aa: CASSGTGQTERSYNEQFF
CDR3nt: TGCGCCAGCAGCGGGACAGGACAGACCGAAAGGTCCTACAATGAGCAGTTCTTC
j_gene: TRBJ2-1
abundance: .
v_gene: TRBV4-3
d_gene: TRBD1

CDR3aa: CASSLYRDRGWEQYF
CDR3nt: TGTGCCAGCTCACTATACCGGGACAGGGGTTGGGAGCAGTACTTC
j_gene: TRBJ2-5
abundance: .
v_gene: TRBV18
d_gene: TRBD1

CDR3aa: CASSLYPPGGNEKLFF
CDR3nt: TGCGCCAGCAGCTTGTATCCCCCGGGAGGGAATGAAAAACTGTTTTTT
j_gene: TRBJ1-4
abundance: few
v_gene: TRBV5-1
d_gene: .

CDR3aa: CASSSNRETQYF
CDR3nt: TGCGCCAGCAGCTCGAACAGGGAGACCCAGTACTTC
j_gene: TRBJ2-5
abundance: few
v_gene: TRBV5-1
d_gene: .

CDR3aa: CASSFPTGNNGYTF
CDR3nt: TGTGCCAGCAGCTTCCCGACAGGGAATAATGGCTACACCTTC
j_gene: TRBJ1-2
abundance: once
v_gene: TRBV5-6
d_gene: TRBD1